The rows below give T cell receptor beta chains drawn from one sample of a study of CXCR3-negative and CXCR3-positive naive CD8 T cells. TCRdb re-called the 5' RACE reads and catalogs CDR3 proteins one per entry, DNA excluded. This sample's table reports about 5,300 distinct CDR3 sequences. The specimen was naive CXCR3+ CD8+ T cells from blood. The receptors come from a human donor in good health. Some clones in this sample may be carry-over from other donors' samples. CDR3s include the opening cysteine and the closing phenylalanine or tryptophan. The order of the fields is clone size, J gene, V gene, CDR3 protein. Some rows mark clone size as missing; the rest say once, few, many or name a class of expanded clone.

clone_size: medium-sized; j_call: TRBJ2-2; v_call: TRBV4-1; cdr3_aa: CASSQDIGTGRIGELFF
clone_size: medium-sized; j_call: TRBJ2-7; v_call: TRBV4-3; cdr3_aa: CASSQDPGLAYEQYF
clone_size: .; j_call: TRBJ1-2; v_call: TRBV29-1; cdr3_aa: CSATPFLGRADGYTF
clone_size: medium-sized; j_call: TRBJ2-7; v_call: TRBV10-3; cdr3_aa: CAILGGSYEQYF
clone_size: .; j_call: TRBJ1-1; v_call: TRBV9; cdr3_aa: CASSPQMNTEAFF
clone_size: medium-sized; j_call: TRBJ1-1; v_call: TRBV14; cdr3_aa: CASSPGQGISNTEAFF
clone_size: .; j_call: TRBJ2-1; v_call: TRBV13; cdr3_aa: CASSSPGQGFGNEQFF
clone_size: .; j_call: TRBJ2-3; v_call: TRBV24-1; cdr3_aa: CATSDLKGDTQYF
clone_size: medium-sized; j_call: TRBJ1-5; v_call: TRBV3-1; cdr3_aa: CASSQDGNQPQHF
clone_size: .; j_call: TRBJ2-1; v_call: TRBV29-1; cdr3_aa: CSALDSYNEQFF
clone_size: medium-sized; j_call: TRBJ1-2; v_call: TRBV7-9; cdr3_aa: CASRTGVDYGYTF
clone_size: .; j_call: TRBJ2-7; v_call: TRBV5-4; cdr3_aa: CASSFGGAYEQYF
clone_size: medium-sized; j_call: TRBJ2-1; v_call: TRBV5-1; cdr3_aa: CASSLHFRDRGLDEQFF
clone_size: .; j_call: TRBJ2-3; v_call: TRBV29-1; cdr3_aa: CSVEDGRHFSDTQYF
clone_size: .; j_call: TRBJ1-2; v_call: TRBV10-3; cdr3_aa: CAISDAVYGYTF
clone_size: .; j_call: TRBJ2-3; v_call: TRBV7-6; cdr3_aa: CASSLRASGSDTQYF
clone_size: large; j_call: TRBJ2-3; v_call: TRBV6-5; cdr3_aa: CASSAWARGLADTQYF
clone_size: medium-sized; j_call: TRBJ2-1; v_call: TRBV27; cdr3_aa: CASSSTGFSSNNEQFF
clone_size: .; j_call: TRBJ2-7; v_call: TRBV29-1; cdr3_aa: CSVRVGSYEQYF
clone_size: .; j_call: TRBJ2-2; v_call: TRBV7-6; cdr3_aa: CASSLGIGELFF
clone_size: medium-sized; j_call: TRBJ1-1; v_call: TRBV9; cdr3_aa: CASSGLNTEAFF
clone_size: .; j_call: TRBJ2-3; v_call: TRBV2; cdr3_aa: CASSDRLAGDRTDTQYF
clone_size: .; j_call: TRBJ2-7; v_call: TRBV29-1; cdr3_aa: CSVGVGDEQYF
clone_size: medium-sized; j_call: TRBJ2-1; v_call: TRBV18; cdr3_aa: CASSPGTSESSYNEQFF
clone_size: .; j_call: TRBJ2-7; v_call: TRBV2; cdr3_aa: CASSPTRDRSYEQYF
clone_size: .; j_call: TRBJ2-7; v_call: TRBV2; cdr3_aa: CASRAGTGGLEQYF
clone_size: medium-sized; j_call: TRBJ2-1; v_call: TRBV2; cdr3_aa: CASTPLAGDNNEQFF
clone_size: medium-sized; j_call: TRBJ2-7; v_call: TRBV2; cdr3_aa: CASKDTPQGYEQYF
clone_size: medium-sized; j_call: TRBJ2-1; v_call: TRBV30; cdr3_aa: CAWSADWAALEQFF
clone_size: .; j_call: TRBJ2-3; v_call: TRBV24-1; cdr3_aa: CATSDLMAGDTQYF
clone_size: .; j_call: TRBJ2-7; v_call: TRBV20-1; cdr3_aa: CSARTGYSYEQYF
clone_size: medium-sized; j_call: TRBJ2-3; v_call: TRBV29-1; cdr3_aa: CSVVGLAGGPLTDTQYF
clone_size: medium-sized; j_call: TRBJ2-7; v_call: TRBV29-1; cdr3_aa: CSARQGGTYEQYF
clone_size: .; j_call: TRBJ2-7; v_call: TRBV5-1; cdr3_aa: CASSLGQGANEQYF
clone_size: .; j_call: TRBJ2-5; v_call: TRBV20-1; cdr3_aa: CSARGGAQETQYF
clone_size: medium-sized; j_call: TRBJ1-1; v_call: TRBV19; cdr3_aa: CASLGGLTEAFF
clone_size: medium-sized; j_call: TRBJ1-2; v_call: TRBV29-1; cdr3_aa: CSAVKSGDYGYTF
clone_size: .; j_call: TRBJ1-2; v_call: TRBV25-1; cdr3_aa: CASSEWGQLEGYTF
clone_size: medium-sized; j_call: TRBJ1-1; v_call: TRBV7-3; cdr3_aa: CASSSGSNTEAFF
clone_size: .; j_call: TRBJ1-2; v_call: TRBV7-9; cdr3_aa: CASSLTVGYTF
clone_size: medium-sized; j_call: TRBJ2-1; v_call: TRBV29-1; cdr3_aa: CSPKGGNEQFF
clone_size: medium-sized; j_call: TRBJ2-1; v_call: TRBV7-9; cdr3_aa: CASSLVLRGAPLNEQFF
clone_size: medium-sized; j_call: TRBJ1-4; v_call: TRBV29-1; cdr3_aa: CSVEDGRATNEKLFF
clone_size: .; j_call: TRBJ2-7; v_call: TRBV20-1; cdr3_aa: CSARDPRGQAYEQYF
clone_size: .; j_call: TRBJ2-3; v_call: TRBV3-1; cdr3_aa: CASSQAADTQYF
clone_size: medium-sized; j_call: TRBJ2-1; v_call: TRBV27; cdr3_aa: CASGLAGGYNEQFF